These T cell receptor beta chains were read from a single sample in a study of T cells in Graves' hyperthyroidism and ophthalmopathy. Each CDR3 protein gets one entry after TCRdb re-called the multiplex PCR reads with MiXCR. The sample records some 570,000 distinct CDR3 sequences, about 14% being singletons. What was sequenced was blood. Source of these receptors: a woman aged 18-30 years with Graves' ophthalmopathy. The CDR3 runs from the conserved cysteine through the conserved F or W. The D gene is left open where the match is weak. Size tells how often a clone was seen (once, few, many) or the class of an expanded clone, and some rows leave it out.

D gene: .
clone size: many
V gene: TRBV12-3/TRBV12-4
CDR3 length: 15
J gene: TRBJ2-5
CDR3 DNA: TGTGCCAGCACCGGAGGGGTGGCAGGGAAAGAGACCCAGTACTTC
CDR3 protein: CASTGGVAGKETQYF

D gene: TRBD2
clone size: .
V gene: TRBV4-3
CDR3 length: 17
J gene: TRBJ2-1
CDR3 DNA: TGCGCCAGCAGCCAAGATGCTAGCGGGAGGGCGTACAATGAGCAGTTCTTC
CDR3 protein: CASSQDASGRAYNEQFF

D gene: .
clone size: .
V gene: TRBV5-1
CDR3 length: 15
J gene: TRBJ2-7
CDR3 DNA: TGCGCCAGCAGCCTGACAGGCCGTACGGCCTACGAGCAGTACTTC
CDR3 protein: CASSLTGRTAYEQYF

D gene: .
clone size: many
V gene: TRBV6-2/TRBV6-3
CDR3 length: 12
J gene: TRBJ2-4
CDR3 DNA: TGTGCCAGCAGTGGGATTCGAAACATTCAGTACTTC
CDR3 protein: CASSGIRNIQYF

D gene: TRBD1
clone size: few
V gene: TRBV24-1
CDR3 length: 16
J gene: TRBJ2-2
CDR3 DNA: TGTGCCACCAGTGACTGGACAGGGGACAACACCGGGGAGCTGTTTTTT
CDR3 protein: CATSDWTGDNTGELFF

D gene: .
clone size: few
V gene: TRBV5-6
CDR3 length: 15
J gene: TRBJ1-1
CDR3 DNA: TGTGCCAGCAGCTTGGCGGCAGTAAGGGGTACTGAAGCTTTCTTT
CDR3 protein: CASSLAAVRGTEAFF

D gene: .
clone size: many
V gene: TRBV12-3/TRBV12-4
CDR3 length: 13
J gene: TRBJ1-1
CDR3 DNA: TGTGCCAGCAGTTTGATATTGAACACTGAAGCTTTCTTT
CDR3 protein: CASSLILNTEAFF

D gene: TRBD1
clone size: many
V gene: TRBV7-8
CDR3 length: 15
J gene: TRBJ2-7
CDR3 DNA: TGTGCCAGCAGCCCCCGGACAGGACGCTCCTACGAGCAGTACTTC
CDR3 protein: CASSPRTGRSYEQYF

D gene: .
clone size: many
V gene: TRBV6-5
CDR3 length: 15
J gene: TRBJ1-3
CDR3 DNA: TGTGCCAGCAGTTACACTGACCCTGGAGGAAACACCATATATTTT
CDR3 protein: CASSYTDPGGNTIYF

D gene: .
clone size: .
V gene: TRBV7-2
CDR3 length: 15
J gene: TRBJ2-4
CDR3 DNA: TGTGCCAGCAGCTTAGTCAACGCAATGGAAAACATTCAGTACTTC
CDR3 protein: CASSLVNAMENIQYF

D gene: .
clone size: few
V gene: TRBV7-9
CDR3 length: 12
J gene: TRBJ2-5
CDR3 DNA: TGTGCCGGATCGGGGTTAGGAGAGACCCAGTACTTC
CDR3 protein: CAGSGLGETQYF

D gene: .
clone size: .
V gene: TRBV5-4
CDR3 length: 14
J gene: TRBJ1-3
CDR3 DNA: TGTGCCAGCAGCCCCTGGAACTCTGGAAACACCATATATTTT
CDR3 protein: CASSPWNSGNTIYF

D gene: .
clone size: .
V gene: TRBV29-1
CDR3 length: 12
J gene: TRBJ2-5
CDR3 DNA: TGCAGCTCCGGAAGGCGGCAAGAGACCCAGTACTTC
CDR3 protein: CSSGRRQETQYF

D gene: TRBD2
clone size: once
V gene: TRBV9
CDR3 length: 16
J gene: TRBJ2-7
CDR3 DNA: TGTGCCAGCACCCCTGATGCCGGGACTAGCTCCTACGAGCAGTACTTC
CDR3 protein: CASTPDAGTSSYEQYF

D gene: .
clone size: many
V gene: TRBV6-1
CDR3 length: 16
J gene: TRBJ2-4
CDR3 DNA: TGTGCCAGCAGTGAATTGGATCGGGGGGCCCAAAACATTCAGTACTTC
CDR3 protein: CASSELDRGAQNIQYF

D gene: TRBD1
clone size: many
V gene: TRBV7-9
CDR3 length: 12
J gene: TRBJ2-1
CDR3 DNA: TGTGCCAGCAGCTCCACAGGGGACCCAAAGTTCTTC
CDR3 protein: CASSSTGDPKFF

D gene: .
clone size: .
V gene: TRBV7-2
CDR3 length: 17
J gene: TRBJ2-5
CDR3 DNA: TGTGCCAGCAGCTTCGTTTTTTCCATGGATGGTAAAGAGACCCAGTACTTC
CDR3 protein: CASSFVFSMDGKETQYF

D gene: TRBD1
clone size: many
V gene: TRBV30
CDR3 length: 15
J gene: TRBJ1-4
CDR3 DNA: TGTGCCTGGAGTGGCTACAGGGGGCTTAGAGAAAAACTGTTTTTT
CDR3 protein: CAWSGYRGLREKLFF

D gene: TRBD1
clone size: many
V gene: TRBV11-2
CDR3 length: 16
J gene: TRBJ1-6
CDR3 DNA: TGTGCCAGCAGCGCTCGGGACAGGGGGCGAAGTTCACCCCTCCACTTT
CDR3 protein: CASSARDRGRSSPLHF

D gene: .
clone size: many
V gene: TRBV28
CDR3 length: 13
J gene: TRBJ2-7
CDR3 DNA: TGTGCCAGCAGGCAGGCAGGGTCCTACGAGCAGTACTTC
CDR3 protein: CASRQAGSYEQYF

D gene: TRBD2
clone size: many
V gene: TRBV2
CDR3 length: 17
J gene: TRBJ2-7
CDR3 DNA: TGTGCCAGCAGTGAACCGACTAGCGGGGTTACCCCCTACGAGCAGTACTTC
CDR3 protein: CASSEPTSGVTPYEQYF

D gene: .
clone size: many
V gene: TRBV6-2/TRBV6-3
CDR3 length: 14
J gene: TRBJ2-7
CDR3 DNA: TGTGCCAGCACCCTCCGGGGGCCGACCTACGAGCAGTACTTC
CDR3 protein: CASTLRGPTYEQYF

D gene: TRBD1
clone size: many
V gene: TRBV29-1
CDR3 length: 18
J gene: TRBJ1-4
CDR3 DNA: TGCAGCGTTGAAAGGAGACAGGGGGTGGGTGCAACTAATGAAAAACTGTTTTTT
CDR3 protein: CSVERRQGVGATNEKLFF

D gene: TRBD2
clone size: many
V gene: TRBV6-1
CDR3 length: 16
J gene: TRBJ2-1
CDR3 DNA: TGTGCCAGCATTCTTATGGGGCTAGCGGGAGTTCCGGAGCAGTTCTTC
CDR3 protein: CASILMGLAGVPEQFF

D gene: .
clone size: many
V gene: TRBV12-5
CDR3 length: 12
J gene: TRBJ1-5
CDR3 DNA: TGTGCTAGTGCCCTGAGAGGGCAGCCCCAGCATTTT
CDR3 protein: CASALRGQPQHF

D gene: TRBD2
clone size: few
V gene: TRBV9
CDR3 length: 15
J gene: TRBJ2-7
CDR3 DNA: TGTGCCAGCAGCGTAGGGACTAGCGGGAGATACGAGCAGTACTTC
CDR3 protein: CASSVGTSGRYEQYF

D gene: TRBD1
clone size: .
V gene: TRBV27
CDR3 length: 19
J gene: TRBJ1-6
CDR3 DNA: TGTGCCAGCAGTCCCCCCACCGGACAGGGGGGCGTCTATAATTCACCCCTCCACTTT
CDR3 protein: CASSPPTGQGGVYNSPLHF

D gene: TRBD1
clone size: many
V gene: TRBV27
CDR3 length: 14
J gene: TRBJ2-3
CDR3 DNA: TGTGCCAGCAGTACAGGACAGGGACCAGATACGCAGTATTTT
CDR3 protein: CASSTGQGPDTQYF

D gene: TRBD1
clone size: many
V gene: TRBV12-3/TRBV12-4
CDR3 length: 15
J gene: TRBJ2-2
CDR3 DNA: TGTGCCAGCAGTTCCCAGGGGGCGCGAACCGGGGAGCTGTTTTTT
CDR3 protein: CASSSQGARTGELFF